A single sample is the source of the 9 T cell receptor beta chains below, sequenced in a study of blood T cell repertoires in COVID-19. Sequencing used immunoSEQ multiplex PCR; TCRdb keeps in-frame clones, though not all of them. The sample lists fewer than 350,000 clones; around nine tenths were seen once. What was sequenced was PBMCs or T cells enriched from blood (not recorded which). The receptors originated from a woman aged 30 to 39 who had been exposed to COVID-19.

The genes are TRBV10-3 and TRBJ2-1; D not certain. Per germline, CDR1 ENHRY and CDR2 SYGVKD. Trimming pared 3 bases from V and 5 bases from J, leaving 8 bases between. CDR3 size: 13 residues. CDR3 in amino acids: CAISDFTDNEQFF. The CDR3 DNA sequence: TGTGCCATCAGTGATTTCACGGACAATGAGCAGTTCTTC.

The CDR3: CASSRTAGPSYNEQFF. For the CDR3, the DNA is TGTGCCAGCAGCCGAACGGCGGGGCCCTCCTACAATGAGCAGTTCTTC. The J gene is TRBJ2-1, the V gene TRBV28; the D gene is possibly TRBD2 (6 bases). The germline V and J ends were trimmed by 6 bases and 0 bases, with 15 bases remaining between them. The CDR3 length is 16 residues. Germline V gene lookup returns CDR1 MDHEN and CDR2 SYDVKM.

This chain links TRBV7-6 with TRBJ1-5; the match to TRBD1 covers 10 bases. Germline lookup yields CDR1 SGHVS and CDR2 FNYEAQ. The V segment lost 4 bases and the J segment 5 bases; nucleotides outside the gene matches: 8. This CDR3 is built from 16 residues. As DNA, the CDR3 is TGTGCCAGCAGCTGGACGACAGGGGGCAAGGATCAGCCCCAGCATTTT. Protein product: CASSWTTGGKDQPQHF.

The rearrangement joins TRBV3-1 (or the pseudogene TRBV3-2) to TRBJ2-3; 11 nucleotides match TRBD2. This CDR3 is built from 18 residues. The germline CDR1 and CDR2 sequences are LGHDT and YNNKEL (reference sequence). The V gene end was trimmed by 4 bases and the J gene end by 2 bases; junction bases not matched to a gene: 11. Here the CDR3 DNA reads TGTGCCAGCAGCCCAACGCATAGCGGGAGGGGGCTCACAGATACGCAGTATTTT. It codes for CASSPTHSGRGLTDTQYF.

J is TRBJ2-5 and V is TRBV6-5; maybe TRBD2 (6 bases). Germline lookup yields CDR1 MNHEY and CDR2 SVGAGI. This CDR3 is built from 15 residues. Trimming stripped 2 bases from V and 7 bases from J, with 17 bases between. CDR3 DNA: TGTGCCAGCAGTTACAGGACTAACCCCACGAGGACCCAGTACTTC. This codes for CASSYRTNPTRTQYF.

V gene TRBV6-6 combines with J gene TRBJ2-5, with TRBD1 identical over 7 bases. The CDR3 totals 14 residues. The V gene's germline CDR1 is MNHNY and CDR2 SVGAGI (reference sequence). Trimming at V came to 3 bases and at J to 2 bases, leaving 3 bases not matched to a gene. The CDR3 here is CASSYGGQQETQYF. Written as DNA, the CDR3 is TGTGCCAGCAGTTATGGGGGACAGCAAGAGACCCAGTACTTC.

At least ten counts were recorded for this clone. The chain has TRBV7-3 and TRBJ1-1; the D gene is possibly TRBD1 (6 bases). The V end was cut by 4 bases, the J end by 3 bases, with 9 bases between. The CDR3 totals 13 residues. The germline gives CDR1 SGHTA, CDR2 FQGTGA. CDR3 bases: TGTGCCAGCAGCTCGACAGGCTACACTGAAGCTTTCTTT. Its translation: CASSSTGYTEAFF.

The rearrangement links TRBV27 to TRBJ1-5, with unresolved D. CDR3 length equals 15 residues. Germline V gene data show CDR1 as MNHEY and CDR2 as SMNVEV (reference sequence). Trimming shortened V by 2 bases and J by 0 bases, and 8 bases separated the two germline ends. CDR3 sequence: CASSLNWFSNQPQHF. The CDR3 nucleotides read TGTGCCAGCAGTTTAAACTGGTTTAGCAATCAGCCCCAGCATTTT.

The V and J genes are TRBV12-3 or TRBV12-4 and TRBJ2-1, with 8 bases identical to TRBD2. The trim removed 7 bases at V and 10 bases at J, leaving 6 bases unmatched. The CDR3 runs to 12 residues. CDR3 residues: CASTTPGGEQFF. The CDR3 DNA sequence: TGTGCCAGCACTACCCCGGGAGGGGAGCAGTTCTTC.